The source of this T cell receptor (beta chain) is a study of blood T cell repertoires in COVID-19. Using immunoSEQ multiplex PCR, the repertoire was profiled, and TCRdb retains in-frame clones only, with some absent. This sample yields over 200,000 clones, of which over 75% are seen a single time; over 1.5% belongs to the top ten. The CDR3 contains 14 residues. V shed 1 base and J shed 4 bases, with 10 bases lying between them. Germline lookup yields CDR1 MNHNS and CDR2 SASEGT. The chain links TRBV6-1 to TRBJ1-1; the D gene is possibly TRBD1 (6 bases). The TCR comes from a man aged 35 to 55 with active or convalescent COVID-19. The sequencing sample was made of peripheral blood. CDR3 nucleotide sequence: TGTGCCAGCAGTGAAGAGCAAGGGGGCACTGAAGCTTTCTTT. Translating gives CASSEEQGGTEAFF.